The sequence of this T cell receptor beta chain was determined in a study of blood T cell repertoires in COVID-19. Study information: Collection of acute and convalescent COVID-19 samples took place in the United States, Italy and Spain. T cells, B-cell-depleted T cells, or PBMCs supplied cDNA or gDNA.

V was clipped by 6 bases and J by 2 bases, with 17 bases between them. The CDR3 totals 15 residues. Germline CDR1 and CDR2: SGHKS and YYEKEE (reference sequence). Study processing details: The authors estimated nucleated cell counts from reference gene primer amplification. Sequencing was performed with immunoSEQ multiplex PCR; in TCRdb, only in-frame clones are kept and a portion is missing. V, J and clone size are taken as reported in that table, and D and trimming were inferred from the DNA itself. Here the sample spans around 260,000 clones, roughly 80% being singletons. The clonotype originates from a woman aged 50 to 60 who had recovered from COVID-19. The sample comprised peripheral blood. The chain uses TRBV5-5 and TRBJ1-2, with D possibly TRBD1 on 6 matching bases. The CDR3 DNA reads as TGTGCCAGCACTCCGACGGCAGGGGCCAACTATGGCTACACCTTC. Its translation is CASTPTAGANYGYTF.